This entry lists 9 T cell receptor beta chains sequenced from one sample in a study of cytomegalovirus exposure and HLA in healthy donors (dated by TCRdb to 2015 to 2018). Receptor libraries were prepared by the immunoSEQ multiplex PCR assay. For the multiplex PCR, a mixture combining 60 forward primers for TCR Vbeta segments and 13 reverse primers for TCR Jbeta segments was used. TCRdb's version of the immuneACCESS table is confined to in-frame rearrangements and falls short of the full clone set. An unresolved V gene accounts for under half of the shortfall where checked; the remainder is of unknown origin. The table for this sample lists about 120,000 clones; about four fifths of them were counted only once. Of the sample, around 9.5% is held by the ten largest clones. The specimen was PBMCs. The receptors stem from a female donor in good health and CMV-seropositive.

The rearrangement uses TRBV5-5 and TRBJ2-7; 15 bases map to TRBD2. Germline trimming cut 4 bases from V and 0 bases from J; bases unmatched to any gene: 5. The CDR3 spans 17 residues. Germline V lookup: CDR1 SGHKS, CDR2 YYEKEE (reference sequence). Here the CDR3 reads CASSLGLAGGSSYEQYF. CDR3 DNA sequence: TGTGCCAGCAGCCTGGGACTAGCGGGGGGCAGCTCCTACGAGCAGTACTTC.

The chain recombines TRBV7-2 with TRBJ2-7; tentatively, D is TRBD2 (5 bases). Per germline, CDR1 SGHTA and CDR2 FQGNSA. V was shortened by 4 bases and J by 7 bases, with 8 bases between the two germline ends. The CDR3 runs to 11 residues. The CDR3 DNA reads TGTGCCAGCAGCTCGGGATGGGAGCAGTACTTC. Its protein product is CASSSGWEQYF.

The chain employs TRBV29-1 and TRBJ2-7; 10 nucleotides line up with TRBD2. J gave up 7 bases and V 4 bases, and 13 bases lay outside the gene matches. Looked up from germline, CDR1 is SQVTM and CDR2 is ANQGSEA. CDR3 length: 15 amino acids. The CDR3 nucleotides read TGCAGCGTTGCCTTCCGAACTAGCGGGGTAGAAGAGCAGTACTTC. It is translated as CSVAFRTSGVEEQYF.

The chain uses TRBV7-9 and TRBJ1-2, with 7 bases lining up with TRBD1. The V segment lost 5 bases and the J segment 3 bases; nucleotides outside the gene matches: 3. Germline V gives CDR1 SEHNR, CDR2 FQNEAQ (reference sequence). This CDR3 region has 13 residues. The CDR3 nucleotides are TGTGCCAGCAGCCCAGGGGGATACTATGGCTACACCTTC. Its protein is CASSPGGYYGYTF.

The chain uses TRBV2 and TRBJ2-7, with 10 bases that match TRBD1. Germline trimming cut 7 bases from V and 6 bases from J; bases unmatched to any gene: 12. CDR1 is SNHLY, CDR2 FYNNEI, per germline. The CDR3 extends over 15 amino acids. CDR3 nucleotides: TGTGCCAGCACGCCCCCGGGACAGGGGTTAGGCGAGCAGTACTTC. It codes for CASTPPGQGLGEQYF.

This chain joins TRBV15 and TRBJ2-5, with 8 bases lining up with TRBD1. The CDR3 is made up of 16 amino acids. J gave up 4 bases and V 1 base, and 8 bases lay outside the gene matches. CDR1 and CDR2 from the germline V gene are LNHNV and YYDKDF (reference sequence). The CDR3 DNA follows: TGTGCCACCAGCAGAGCCCGGACAGGGCTACGAGAGACCCAGTACTTC. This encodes CATSRARTGLRETQYF.

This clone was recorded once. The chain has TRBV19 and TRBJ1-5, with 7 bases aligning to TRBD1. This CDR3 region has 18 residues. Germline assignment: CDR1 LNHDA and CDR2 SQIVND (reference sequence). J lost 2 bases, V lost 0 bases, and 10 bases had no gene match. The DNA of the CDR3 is TGTGCCAGTAGTATAGATTTCCAAATTACAGGGGGCAATCAGCCCCAGCATTTT. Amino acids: CASSIDFQITGGNQPQHF.

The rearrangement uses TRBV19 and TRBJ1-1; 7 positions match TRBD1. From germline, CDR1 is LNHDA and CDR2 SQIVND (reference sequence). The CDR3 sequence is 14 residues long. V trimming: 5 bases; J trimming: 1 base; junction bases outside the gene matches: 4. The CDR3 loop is CASSSQGGNTEAFF. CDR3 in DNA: TGTGCCAGTAGTTCGCAGGGGGGGAACACTGAAGCTTTCTTT.

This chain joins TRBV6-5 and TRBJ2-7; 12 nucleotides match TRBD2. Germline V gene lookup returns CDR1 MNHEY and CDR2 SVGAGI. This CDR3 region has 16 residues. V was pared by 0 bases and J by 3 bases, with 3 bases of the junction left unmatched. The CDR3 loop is CASSYSSLAGGYEQYF. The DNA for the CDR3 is TGTGCCAGCAGTTACTCGTCACTAGCGGGGGGCTACGAGCAGTACTTC.